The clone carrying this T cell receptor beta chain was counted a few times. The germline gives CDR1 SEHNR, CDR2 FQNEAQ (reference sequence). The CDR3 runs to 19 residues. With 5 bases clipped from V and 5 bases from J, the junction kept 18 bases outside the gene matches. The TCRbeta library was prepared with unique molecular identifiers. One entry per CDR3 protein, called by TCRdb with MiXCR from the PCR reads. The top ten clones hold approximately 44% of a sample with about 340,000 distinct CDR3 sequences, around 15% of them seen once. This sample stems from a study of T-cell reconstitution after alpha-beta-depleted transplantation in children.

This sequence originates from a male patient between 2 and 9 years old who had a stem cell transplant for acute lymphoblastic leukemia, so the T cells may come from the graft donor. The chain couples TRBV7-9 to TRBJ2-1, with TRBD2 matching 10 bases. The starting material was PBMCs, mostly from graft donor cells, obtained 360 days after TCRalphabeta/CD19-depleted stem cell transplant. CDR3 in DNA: TGTGCCAGCAGCCGGGACCGGGTGGCTAGCGGGAGTATAGACAATGAGCAGTTCTTC. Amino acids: CASSRDRVASGSIDNEQFF.